The next 18 T cell receptor beta chains were all read from a single sample in a study of CD8+ T cells in alopecia areata. The sequencing template was cDNA reverse transcribed from extracted RNA. Produced via immunoSEQ multiplex PCR; TCRdb's table is partial and in-frame only. The sample consists of some 150,000 clones, approximately 86% of them appearing once. The treatment here: oral pan-JAK inhibitor, 5-10 mg twice daily. The specimen was CD8+ T cells sorted from blood, collected at week 4, from a patient treated with tofacitinib. Every receptor here comes from a human donor with alopecia areata.

In the case of this clone: A junction boundary mismatches the germline segment, possibly from a read error. This chain joins TRBV27 and TRBJ2-1; 7 positions match TRBD1. This CDR3 has 17 amino acids. Per the germline V gene, CDR1 is MNHEY and CDR2 is SMNVEV (reference sequence). The CDR3 nucleotides read TGTGCCAGCAGTGTATCCACCGGGGACAGCCTCTACAATGAGCAGTTCTTC. This translates into CASSVSTGDSLYNEQFF.

A single count supports this clone. The chain uses TRBV28 and TRBJ2-7; TRBD1 might be the D (5 bases). The germline gives CDR1 MDHEN, CDR2 SYDVKM. The V and J ends lost 6 bases and 2 bases respectively, with 17 bases between them. There are 15 residues in the CDR3. The CDR3 DNA reads TGTGCCAGCAGCACTACTGTCGGCAGGGCCTACGAGCAGTACTTC. Its translation: CASSTTVGRAYEQYF.

The chain has TRBV10-1 and TRBJ2-2, with D unresolved. V gave up 4 bases and J gave up 0 bases, with 3 bases separating them. This CDR3 has 13 amino acids. Per the germline V gene, CDR1 is WNHNN and CDR2 is SYGVQD (reference sequence). The DNA for the CDR3 is TGCGCCAGCAGTGGGACGAACACCGGGGAGCTGTTTTTT. This translates into CASSGTNTGELFF.

V usage is TRBV9 and J usage is TRBJ2-4, with D perhaps TRBD1 (5 bases). CDR1 and CDR2 (germline): SGDLS, YYNGEE. CDR3 length: 13 residues. V lost 4 bases to trimming and J lost 8 bases, with 13 bases between them. The CDR3 DNA sequence: TGTGCCAGCAGCCGAAGGGGATGGGACATTCAGTACTTC. Residues: CASSRRGWDIQYF.

The chain carries TRBV2 and TRBJ2-2; tentative D call: TRBD2 (5 bases). Germline V gene data show CDR1 as SNHLY and CDR2 as FYNNEI. Trimming stripped 7 bases from V and 7 bases from J, with 10 bases between. The CDR3 runs 12 residues. The DNA for the CDR3 is TGTGCCAGCATACGGGGAAGCGGGGAGCTGTTTTTT. Protein sequence: CASIRGSGELFF.

Comment on this clone: One junction end disagrees with the germline gene, perhaps due to a read error. V is TRBV29-1 and J is TRBJ2-3; either TRBD1 or TRBD2 may fit D (5 bases each). CDR1 and CDR2 (germline): SQVTM, ANQGSEA. This CDR3 contains 11 residues. CDR3 DNA sequence: TGCAGCGTTCCCCGGGGCTTGGACGTGTGTTTT. It yields the protein CSVPRGLDVCF.

This clone was found a few times. The genes are TRBV6-1 and TRBJ2-7; D unclear. Germline V CDR1 and CDR2: MNHNS, SASEGT. V was cut by 1 base and J by 7 bases, with 11 bases left in between. This CDR3 comprises 13 residues. DNA of the CDR3: TGTGCCAGCAGTGAAGAAAAGAGTCGTGAGCAGTACTTC. It codes for CASSEEKSREQYF.

The chain employs TRBV7-6 and TRBJ2-1; 8 bases line up with TRBD2. Trimming at V came to 1 base and at J to 3 bases, leaving 2 bases not matched to a gene. Per the germline V gene, CDR1 is SGHVS and CDR2 is FNYEAQ. This CDR3 comprises 15 residues. As DNA, the CDR3 is TGTGCCAGCAGCTTAGGTAGCGGGAACTACAATGAGCAGTTCTTC. Its protein is CASSLGSGNYNEQFF.

The J gene is TRBJ2-1, the V gene TRBV7-9; possible D gene TRBD1, 6 bases. CDR3 length equals 15 residues. Trimming removed 8 bases at V and 2 bases at J, with 16 bases between. Germline loops: CDR1 SEHNR, CDR2 FQNEAQ (reference sequence). This chain's CDR3 is CASPPSQGPYNEQFF. CDR3 DNA sequence: TGTGCCAGCCCCCCTAGCCAGGGGCCCTACAATGAGCAGTTCTTC.

The chain joins TRBV10-2 to TRBJ1-1; D might be TRBD1 (5 bases). CDR1 is WSHSY and CDR2 is SAAADI in the germline V gene. This CDR3 contains 15 residues. V was clipped by 1 base and J by 4 bases, with 13 bases between them. The CDR3 DNA is TGCGCCAGCAGTGAGTATTCGGGGGTTACCACTGAAGCTTTCTTT. Protein sequence: CASSEYSGVTTEAFF.

The J gene is TRBJ2-7, the V gene TRBV5-4; 7 bases fit TRBD1. Per germline, CDR1 SGHNT and CDR2 YYREEE (reference sequence). V lost 1 base, J lost 4 bases, and 11 bases stayed unmatched. The length of the CDR3 is 16 residues. CDR3 nucleotide sequence: TGTGCCAGCAGCTTGCCCCACGAGGGGGCGTCTTACGAGCAGTACTTC. Protein product: CASSLPHEGASYEQYF.

The chain uses TRBV7-8 and TRBJ2-3; 9 bases match TRBD1. CDR3 length equals 16 residues. Germline CDR1 reads SGHVS; CDR2 reads FQNEAQ. J was trimmed by 5 bases and V by 3 bases; bases with no gene match: 9. CDR3 nucleotides: TGTGCCAGCAGCTTCCGAACGGGACAGGGTTTAGATACGCAGTATTTT. Protein sequence: CASSFRTGQGLDTQYF.

The chain couples TRBV7-9 to TRBJ1-3; D ambiguous. V was cut by 5 bases and J by 0 bases, with 11 bases left in between. This CDR3 has 15 residues. Germline lookup yields CDR1 SEHNR and CDR2 FQNEAQ (reference sequence). The DNA of the CDR3 is TGTGCCAGCAGCCCTGACAAGCACTCTGGAAACACCATATATTTT. Its translation: CASSPDKHSGNTIYF. The variable domain in full, with the rest retrieved from reference TRBV7-9 and TRBJ1-3, is DTGVSQNPRHKITKRGQNVTFRCDPISEHNRLYWYRQTLGQGPEFLTYFQNEAQLEKSRLLSDRFSAERPKGSFSTLEIQRTEQGDSAMYLCASSPDKHSGNTIYFGEGSWLTVV.

The chain is built from TRBV27 and TRBJ2-7; 10 bases agree with TRBD2. The CDR3 runs to 13 residues. Germline V gives CDR1 MNHEY, CDR2 SMNVEV (reference sequence). The V gene end was trimmed by 7 bases and the J gene end by 4 bases; junction bases not matched to a gene: 4. The CDR3 DNA reads TGTGCCAGCATGTTAGCGGGGGGATACGAGCAGTACTTC. It yields the protein CASMLAGGYEQYF.

This chain uses TRBV7-9 with TRBJ2-7; TRBD2 matches at 7 bases. V gave up 8 bases and J gave up 2 bases; unmatched junction bases: 9. From germline, CDR1 is SEHNR and CDR2 FQNEAQ (reference sequence). The CDR3 has 14 amino acids. The DNA for the CDR3 is TGTGCCAGCCAATATAGCGGGCCGACCTACGAGCAGTACTTC. Its translation: CASQYSGPTYEQYF.

This sequence joins TRBV12-5 and TRBJ2-7, with 8 positions matching TRBD1. CDR3 length: 14 amino acids. CDR1 and CDR2 from the germline V gene are LGHNT and FRNRAP. The junction had 8 bases not matched to a gene; V was cut back by 5 bases and J by 5 bases. The CDR3 nucleotides are TGTGCTAGTGGTGACACGGACAGGGTTAACGAGCAGTACTTC. Its translation: CASGDTDRVNEQYF. The complete variable domain, with remaining parts taken from reference TRBV12-5 and TRBJ2-7, reads DARVTQTPRHKVTEMGQEVTMRCQPILGHNTVFWYRQTMMQGLELLAYFRNRAPLDDSGMPKDRFSAEMPDATLATLKIQPSEPRDSAVYFCASGDTDRVNEQYFGPGTRLTVT.

The V and J genes are TRBV4-1 and TRBJ1-5; D might be TRBD1 (5 bases). Trimming removed 1 base from V and 5 bases from J, with 6 bases in between. The V gene's germline CDR1 is MGHRA and CDR2 YSYEKL. There are 13 residues in the CDR3. The CDR3 spells CASSQVGDQPQHF. CDR3 in DNA: TGCGCCAGCAGCCAAGTGGGGGATCAGCCCCAGCATTTT.

V gene TRBV6-5 combines with J gene TRBJ2-7; 7 bases map to TRBD1. The V and J ends lost 0 bases and 0 bases, in that order; junction bases with no gene match: 2. CDR1 and CDR2 from the germline V gene are MNHEY and SVGAGI. This CDR3 has 15 residues. The CDR3 is CASSYSTGSSYEQYF. CDR3 nucleotides: TGTGCCAGCAGTTACTCGACAGGGAGCTCCTACGAGCAGTACTTC.